The clone carrying this T cell receptor (beta chain) was recorded a few times. This record belongs to a study of blood T cells in healthy people across ages. This CDR3 is built from 14 residues. Trimming stripped 1 base from V and 2 bases from J, with 9 bases between. The germline gives CDR1 LGHNA, CDR2 YSLEER. Then a second PCR, running roughly 7 to 11 cycles, was carried out with a sample-barcoded 5' primer and a J-beta primer mix. TCRdb reprocessed the 5' RACE reads with MiXCR, giving one entry per CDR3 protein. The table lists some 1,800,000 distinct CDR3 sequences, roughly 43% of them singletons, with roughly 23% in the top ten.

This receptor was obtained from a human donor in good health. The sample comprised blood. The chain is built from TRBV4-3 and TRBJ2-7; D unclear. CDR3 sequence (DNA): TGCGCCAGCAGCCAAGGGGTGGAACCCTACGAGCAGTACTTC. This sequence encodes CASSQGVEPYEQYF.